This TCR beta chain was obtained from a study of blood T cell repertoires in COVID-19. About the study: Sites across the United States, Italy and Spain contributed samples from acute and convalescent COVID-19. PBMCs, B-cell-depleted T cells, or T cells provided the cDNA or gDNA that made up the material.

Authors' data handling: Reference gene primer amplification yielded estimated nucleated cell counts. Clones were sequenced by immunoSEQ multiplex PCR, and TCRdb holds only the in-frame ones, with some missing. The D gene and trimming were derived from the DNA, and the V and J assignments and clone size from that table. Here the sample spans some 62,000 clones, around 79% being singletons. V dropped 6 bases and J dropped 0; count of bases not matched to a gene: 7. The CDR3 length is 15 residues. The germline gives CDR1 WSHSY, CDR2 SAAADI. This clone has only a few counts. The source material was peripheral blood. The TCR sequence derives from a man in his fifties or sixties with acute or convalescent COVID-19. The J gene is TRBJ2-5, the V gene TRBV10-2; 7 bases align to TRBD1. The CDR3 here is CASRSGQTYQETQYF. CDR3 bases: TGCGCCAGCAGATCGGGACAGACCTACCAAGAGACCCAGTACTTC.